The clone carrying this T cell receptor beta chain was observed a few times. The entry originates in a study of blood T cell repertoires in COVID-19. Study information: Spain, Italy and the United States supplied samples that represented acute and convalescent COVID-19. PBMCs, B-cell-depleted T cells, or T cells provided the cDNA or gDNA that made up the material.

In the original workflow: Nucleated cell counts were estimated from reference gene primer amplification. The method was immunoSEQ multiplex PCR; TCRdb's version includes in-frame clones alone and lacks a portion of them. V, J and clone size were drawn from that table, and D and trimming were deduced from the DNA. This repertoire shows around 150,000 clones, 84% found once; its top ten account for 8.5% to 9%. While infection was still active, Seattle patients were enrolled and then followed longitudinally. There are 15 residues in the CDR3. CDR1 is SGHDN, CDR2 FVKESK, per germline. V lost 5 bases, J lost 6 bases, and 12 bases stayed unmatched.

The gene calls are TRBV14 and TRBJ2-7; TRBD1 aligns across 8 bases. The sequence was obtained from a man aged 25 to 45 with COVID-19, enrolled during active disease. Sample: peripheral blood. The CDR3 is CASSTHRGSLGEQYF. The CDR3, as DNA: TGTGCCAGCAGCACCCACAGGGGGTCCTTAGGCGAGCAGTACTTC.